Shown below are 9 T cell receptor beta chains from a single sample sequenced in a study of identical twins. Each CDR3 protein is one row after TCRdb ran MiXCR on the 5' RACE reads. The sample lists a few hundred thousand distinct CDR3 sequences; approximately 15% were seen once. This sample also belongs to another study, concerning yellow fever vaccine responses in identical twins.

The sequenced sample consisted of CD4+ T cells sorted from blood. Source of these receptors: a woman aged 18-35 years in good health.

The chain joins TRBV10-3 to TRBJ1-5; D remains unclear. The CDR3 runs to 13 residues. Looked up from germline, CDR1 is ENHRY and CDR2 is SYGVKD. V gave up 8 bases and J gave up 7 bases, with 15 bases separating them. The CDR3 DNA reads TGTGCCATCGCCCAGAGACTAGGCCAGCCCCAGCATTTT. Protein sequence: CAIAQRLGQPQHF.

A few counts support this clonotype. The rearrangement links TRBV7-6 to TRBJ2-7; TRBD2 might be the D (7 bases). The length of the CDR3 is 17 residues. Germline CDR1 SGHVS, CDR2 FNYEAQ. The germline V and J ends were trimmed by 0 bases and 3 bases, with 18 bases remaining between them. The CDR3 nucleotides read TGTGCCAGCAGCTTAGCGCTTGGGGGGGCAGGCTTCTACGAGCAGTACTTC. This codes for CASSLALGGAGFYEQYF.

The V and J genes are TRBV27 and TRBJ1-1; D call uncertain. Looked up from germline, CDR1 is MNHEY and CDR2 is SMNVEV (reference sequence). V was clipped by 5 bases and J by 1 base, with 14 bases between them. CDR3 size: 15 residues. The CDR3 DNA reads TGTGCCAGCAGTCTCGGATCGGGGAGGAACACTGAAGCTTTCTTT. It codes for CASSLGSGRNTEAFF.

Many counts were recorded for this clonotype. The DNA for the CDR3 is TGTGCCAGCAGCGGGTTGGGAGGGGTAAGCGCCGAGCAGTACTTC. Encoded protein: CASSGLGGVSAEQYF. The gene calls are TRBV9 and TRBJ2-7; 7 nucleotides align to TRBD2. The V gene's germline CDR1 is SGDLS and CDR2 YYNGEE. This CDR3 has 15 residues. Losses at the gene ends were 3 bases for V and 6 bases for J; bases not matched to a gene: 12.

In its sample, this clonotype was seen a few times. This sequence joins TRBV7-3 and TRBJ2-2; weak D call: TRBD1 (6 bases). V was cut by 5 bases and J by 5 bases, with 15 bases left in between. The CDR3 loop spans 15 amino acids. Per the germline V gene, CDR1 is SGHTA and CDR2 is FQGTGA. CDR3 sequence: CASSPRTGWTGELFF. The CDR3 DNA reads TGTGCCAGCAGCCCCCGTACAGGGTGGACCGGGGAGCTGTTTTTT.

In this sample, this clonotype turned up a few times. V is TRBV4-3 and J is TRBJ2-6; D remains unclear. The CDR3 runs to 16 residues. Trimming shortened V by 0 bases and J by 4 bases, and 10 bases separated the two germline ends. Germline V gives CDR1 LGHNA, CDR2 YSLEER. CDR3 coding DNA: TGCGCCAGCAGCCAAGATCTTTTCGGAGGGGCCAACGTCCTGACTTTC. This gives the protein CASSQDLFGGANVLTF.

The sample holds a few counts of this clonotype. The CDR3 loop is CASSRIGDSSTRSYNEQFF. CDR3 coding DNA: TGCGCCAGCAGCCGGATAGGGGACAGCTCGACCCGCTCCTACAATGAGCAGTTCTTC. The V gene is TRBV5-1, the J gene TRBJ2-1; the match to TRBD1 covers 7 bases. Germline lookup yields CDR1 SGHRS and CDR2 YFSETQ. The CDR3 totals 19 residues. V was clipped by 4 bases and J by 0 bases; unmatched bases: 16. Supplemented by reference TRBV5-1 and TRBJ2-1, the full variable domain reads KAGVTQTPRYLIKTRGQQVTLSCSPISGHRSVSWYQQTPGQGLQFLFEYFSETQRNKGNFPGRFSGRQFSNSRSEMNVSTLELGDSALYLCASSRIGDSSTRSYNEQFFGPGTRLTVL.

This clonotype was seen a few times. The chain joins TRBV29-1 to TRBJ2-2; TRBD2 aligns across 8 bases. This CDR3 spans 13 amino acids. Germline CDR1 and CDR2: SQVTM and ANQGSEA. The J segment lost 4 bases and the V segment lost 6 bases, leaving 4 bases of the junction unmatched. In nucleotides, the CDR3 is TGCAGCGTAGAGCGGGGGACCACCGGGGAGCTGTTTTTT. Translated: CSVERGTTGELFF.

CDR3 amino acids: CATSDSSESFKTQYF. In DNA, the CDR3 is TGTGCCACCAGTGATTCAAGTGAGAGCTTTAAGACCCAGTACTTC. The chain is built from TRBV24-1 and TRBJ2-5; D is ambiguous. Germline values: CDR1 KGHDR, CDR2 SFDVKD. The CDR3 spans 15 residues. V was shortened by 2 bases and J by 6 bases, with 15 bases between the two germline ends.